Shown below are 21 T cell receptor beta chains from a single sample sequenced in a study of cytomegalovirus exposure and HLA in healthy donors. TCRdb's table, derived via immunoSEQ multiplex PCR, lists solely in-frame clones and lacks some. This table has about 180,000 clones, roughly 85% appearing once. The sequencing sample was made of PBMCs. These receptors were collected from a man between 18 and 35 years old in good health and CMV-seropositive.

V and J are TRBV28 and TRBJ2-5; unclear D gene. Germline V CDR1 and CDR2: MDHEN, SYDVKM. The CDR3 runs 14 residues. Trimming stripped 4 bases from V and 1 base from J, with 10 bases between. The CDR3 DNA reads as TGTGCCAGCAGTTCTAGACTGCGCCAAGAGACCCAGTACTTC. This gives the protein CASSSRLRQETQYF.

This clone was seen only once. This rearrangement joins TRBV5-1 to TRBJ1-2, with a tentative D call TRBD1 (6 bases). The V end lost 5 bases, the J end lost 3 bases, and 17 bases lay between the germline ends. The germline V gene encodes CDR1 SGHRS and CDR2 YFSETQ. The CDR3 sequence is 15 residues long. The CDR3 bases are TGCGCCAGCAGTATGGACAGTCGGGGGGACTATGGCTACACCTTC. As protein: CASSMDSRGDYGYTF.

V usage is TRBV4-2 and J usage is TRBJ2-7; 8 positions agree with TRBD1. The CDR3 extends over 13 amino acids. With V trimmed by 3 bases and J by 6 bases, 4 bases remained unmatched. The germline V gene encodes CDR1 LGHNA and CDR2 YNFKEQ. The CDR3 loop reads CASSHQTGAEQYF. CDR3 nucleotide sequence: TGTGCCAGCAGCCATCAGACAGGGGCCGAGCAGTACTTC.

V and J are TRBV10-3 and TRBJ2-6, with 12 bases aligning to TRBD2. After removal of 2 bases from V and 2 bases from J, the junction contained 1 base not matched to a gene. This CDR3 spans 17 amino acids. The germline V gene encodes CDR1 ENHRY and CDR2 SYGVKD. This CDR3 reads CAISELAGGPGANVLTF. The CDR3 DNA sequence: TGTGCCATCAGTGAGCTAGCGGGGGGGCCTGGGGCCAACGTCCTGACTTTC.

The chain recombines TRBV7-9 with TRBJ2-7, with TRBD1 as a possible D gene (6 bases). The germline V gene has CDR1 SEHNR and CDR2 FQNEAQ (reference sequence). Trimming shortened V by 5 bases and J by 5 bases, and 16 bases separated the two germline ends. The CDR3 length is 14 residues. The CDR3 protein is CASSPRLQGHEQYF. The CDR3 DNA reads as TGTGCCAGCAGCCCGCGACTACAGGGACACGAGCAGTACTTC.

V usage is TRBV9 and J usage is TRBJ2-3, with TRBD2 identical over 13 bases. Germline CDR1 SGDLS, CDR2 YYNGEE. This CDR3 has 17 amino acids. The ends lost 3 bases at V and 6 bases at J; junction bases unmatched: 10. DNA for the CDR3: TGTGCCAGCAGCGCCCGGACTAGCGGGGGTCTAGATGATACGCAGTATTTT. This translates into CASSARTSGGLDDTQYF. The complete variable domain, with remaining parts taken from reference TRBV9 and TRBJ2-3, reads DSGVTQTPKHLITATGQRVTLRCSPRSGDLSVYWYQQSLDQGLQFLIQYYNGEERAKGNILERFSAQQFPDLHSELNLSSLELGDSALYFCASSARTSGGLDDTQYFGPGTRLTVL.

The V gene is TRBV29-1, the J gene TRBJ1-1; no firm D call. The germline V gene has CDR1 SQVTM and CDR2 ANQGSEA. The CDR3 is made up of 12 amino acids. Deletions cut 5 bases from V and 0 bases from J, with 7 bases between. CDR3 coding DNA: TGCAGCGTTCCCAATTTGAACACTGAAGCTTTCTTT. Translated: CSVPNLNTEAFF.

The chain is built from TRBV5-1 and TRBJ1-4; 11 positions match TRBD1. The germline gives CDR1 SGHRS, CDR2 YFSETQ. The CDR3 is 19 amino acids. With V trimmed by 4 bases and J by 7 bases, 18 bases remained unmatched. CDR3 sequence: CASSLPSGQGGPGAEKLFF. The CDR3 DNA follows: TGCGCCAGCAGCCTCCCCTCGGGACAGGGGGGACCTGGTGCTGAAAAACTGTTTTTT.

CDR3 amino acids: CASRRRGSTDTQYF. Written as DNA, the CDR3 is TGTGCCAGCAGACGGCGGGGCAGCACAGATACGCAGTATTTT. The chain uses TRBV6-5 and TRBJ2-3, with D perhaps matching TRBD2 (6 bases). CDR1 and CDR2 from the germline V gene are MNHEY and SVGAGI. This CDR3 spans 14 amino acids. The V end was cut by 6 bases, the J end by 0 bases, with 10 bases between.

The chain employs TRBV7-9 and TRBJ2-3, with D possibly TRBD2 on 5 matching bases. V lost 2 bases and J lost 1, with 10 bases in between. This CDR3 is built from 15 residues. Germline-derived CDR1 and CDR2 are SEHNR and FQNEAQ (reference sequence). CDR3: CASSLSGRGTDTQYF. The DNA for the CDR3 is TGTGCCAGCAGCTTATCGGGGAGAGGCACAGATACGCAGTATTTT.

The chain uses TRBV9 and TRBJ2-2, with D maybe TRBD1 (6 bases). CDR3 length: 16 residues. The V end lost 0 bases, the J end lost 3 bases, and 12 bases lay between the germline ends. Germline assignment: CDR1 SGDLS and CDR2 YYNGEE. The CDR3 DNA sequence: TGTGCCAGCAGCGTAGGTAACAGGGTTTACACCGGGGAGCTGTTTTTT. Its translation: CASSVGNRVYTGELFF.

The chain couples TRBV27 to TRBJ2-7; 8 bases are shared with TRBD1. Trimming cost V 5 bases and J 5 bases; bases outside gene matches: 5. This CDR3 region has 13 residues. Germline CDR1 MNHEY, CDR2 SMNVEV (reference sequence). CDR3 region: CASSARTGHEQYF. In DNA, the CDR3 is TGTGCCAGCAGTGCCCGGACAGGGCACGAGCAGTACTTC.

This clone was observed a single time. For the CDR3, the DNA is TGTGCCAGCAGCCAAGAGGACAGGGGAGAAGAGACCCAGTACTTC. It translates to CASSQEDRGEETQYF. The chain joins TRBV4-2 to TRBJ2-5, with 9 bases fitting TRBD1. J lost 3 bases, V lost 0 bases, and 2 bases had no gene match. The CDR3 covers 15 residues. The germline V gene has CDR1 LGHNA and CDR2 YNFKEQ.

This chain links TRBV5-6 with TRBJ1-5; 7 nucleotides line up with TRBD1. Looked up from germline, CDR1 is SGHDT and CDR2 is YYEEEE. This CDR3 comprises 14 residues. V shed 3 bases, J shed 7 bases, and the junction held 7 bases outside the gene matches. This CDR3 is CASSSRGVGQPQHF. In nucleotides, the CDR3 is TGTGCCAGCAGCTCCAGGGGGGTCGGGCAGCCCCAGCATTTT.

V gene TRBV28 combines with J gene TRBJ1-6; D unresolved. Trimming cost V 6 bases and J 10 bases, with 10 bases left between them. This CDR3 contains 12 residues. Germline V lookup: CDR1 MDHEN, CDR2 SYDVKM. The DNA for the CDR3 is TGTGCCAGCAGGGGAGTCGGATCACCCCTCCACTTT. Its translation: CASRGVGSPLHF.

The chain uses TRBV7-2 and TRBJ1-2; D remains ambiguous. Germline CDR1 is SGHTA and CDR2 is FQGNSA. This CDR3 comprises 12 residues. Deletions cut 6 bases from V and 0 bases from J, with 5 bases between. The CDR3 DNA reads as TGTGCCAGCAGTCGCGCTAACTATGGCTACACCTTC. Translated, it gives CASSRANYGYTF.

The chain joins TRBV15 to TRBJ1-5, with D possibly TRBD1 on 5 matching bases. The V end lost 3 bases, the J end lost 10 bases, and 13 bases lay between the germline ends. This CDR3 has 13 amino acids. The germline gives CDR1 LNHNV, CDR2 YYDKDF (reference sequence). CDR3 sequence: CATSRQQGNPQHF. The CDR3 DNA follows: TGTGCCACCAGCAGGCAGCAGGGTAATCCCCAGCATTTT.

CDR3 region: CASSVVIVRRAGFQYF. In nucleotides, the CDR3 is TGTGCCAGCAGCGTAGTTATCGTTCGGAGGGCGGGCTTCCAGTATTTT. The chain is built from TRBV9 and TRBJ2-3; D is perhaps TRBD2 (6 bases). Germline lookup yields CDR1 SGDLS and CDR2 YYNGEE. The CDR3 loop spans 16 amino acids. With 0 bases removed from V and 12 bases from J, the gap between germline ends came to 23 bases.

The V gene is TRBV7-9, the J gene TRBJ2-7; D is perhaps TRBD2 (7 bases). Germline-derived CDR1 and CDR2 are SEHNR and FQNEAQ (reference sequence). V was cut by 2 bases and J by 3 bases, with 17 bases left in between. The CDR3 spans 16 residues. CDR3 sequence (DNA): TGTGCCAGCAGCTTATCTCTCCGGCGGGGGCACTACGAGCAGTACTTC. It yields the protein CASSLSLRRGHYEQYF.

J is TRBJ2-1 and V is TRBV6-6; 8 nucleotides match TRBD2. The junction had 5 bases not matched to a gene; V was cut back by 7 bases and J by 6 bases. This CDR3 contains 13 residues. Germline V gene lookup returns CDR1 MNHNY and CDR2 SVGAGI (reference sequence). The CDR3 loop reads CASTGSGINEQFF. As DNA, the CDR3 is TGTGCCAGCACCGGTAGCGGGATCAATGAGCAGTTCTTC.

The sample holds a few counts of this clone. The chain links TRBV5-6 to TRBJ2-7; 8 bases fit TRBD1. The CDR3 has 13 residues. V shed 2 bases, J shed 6 bases, and the junction held 4 bases outside the gene matches. Germline CDR1 SGHDT, CDR2 YYEEEE. As DNA, the CDR3 is TGTGCCAGCAGCTTCGGGACAGGAGGCGAGCAGTACTTC. It codes for CASSFGTGGEQYF.